This T cell receptor beta chain was observed in a study of siplizumab effects on memory and regulatory T cells. Trimming at V came to 0 bases and at J to 11 bases, leaving 18 bases not matched to a gene. The CDR3 covers 16 residues. CDR1 is SQVTM, CDR2 ANQGSEA, per germline. Sequenced by immunoSEQ multiplex PCR; TCRdb stores in-frame clones only, minus some. The sample has 70,000 to 95,000 clones, 75% to 90% seen once. The genes are TRBV29-1 and TRBJ1-2; 7 nucleotides agree with TRBD1. This receptor was obtained from a human donor in good health. Sequenced sample: CD4+ T cells sorted from blood. In nucleotides, the CDR3 is TGCAGCGTTGAAGATCTTGGCGGGCCAGGGGGAAAGAGGTACACCTTC. This gives the protein CSVEDLGGPGGKRYTF.